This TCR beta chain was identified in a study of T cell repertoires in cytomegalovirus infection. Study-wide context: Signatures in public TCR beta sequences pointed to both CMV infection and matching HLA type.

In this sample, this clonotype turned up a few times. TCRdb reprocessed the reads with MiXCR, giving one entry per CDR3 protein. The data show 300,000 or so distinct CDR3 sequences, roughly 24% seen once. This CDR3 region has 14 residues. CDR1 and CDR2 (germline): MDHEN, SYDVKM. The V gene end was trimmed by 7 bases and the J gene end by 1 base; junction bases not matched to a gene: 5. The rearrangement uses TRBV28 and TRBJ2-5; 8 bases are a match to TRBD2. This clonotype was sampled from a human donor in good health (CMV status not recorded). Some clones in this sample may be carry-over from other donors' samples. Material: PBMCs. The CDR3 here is CASNAAGGQETQYF. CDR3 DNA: TGTGCCAGCAATGCTGCGGGGGGCCAAGAGACCCAGTACTTC.